This T cell receptor beta chain was documented in a study of shared clonotypes between healthy human individuals. Assay: immunoSEQ multiplex PCR; the TCRdb copy retains only in-frame clones and omits some. The sample has about 2 million clones, 90% to 95% seen once; the top ten hold 0.1% to 0.15%. V lost 3 bases, J lost 1 base, and 11 bases lay in between. This CDR3 contains 15 residues. Germline CDR1 and CDR2: SGDLS and YYNGEE. The receptor's source is a man aged 18 to 30 in good health. The chain combines TRBV9 with TRBJ1-3; tentatively, D is TRBD1 (5 bases). Sequencing was done on a sample of naive CD4+ T cells sorted from blood. Subset denoted: CD45RA+ positively selected. CDR3 sequence reads: CASSDTPGSGNTIYF. DNA of the CDR3: TGTGCCAGCAGCGATACCCCAGGGTCTGGAAACACCATATATTTT.